The 30 T cell receptor beta chains reported below all come from one sample, sequenced in a study of cytotoxic CD8 clonotypes in ibrutinib-treated CLL. Sequencing used immunoSEQ multiplex PCR; TCRdb keeps in-frame clones, though not all of them. The table has approximately 24,000 clones, 69% seen once; the top ten hold around 54%. The specimen comprised PBMCs, sampled at disease progression, from a patient treated with ibrutinib. The source is a human donor with chronic lymphocytic leukemia.

The chain uses TRBV4-1 and TRBJ1-2; D call uncertain. Trimming removed 1 base at V and 0 bases at J, with 27 bases between. CDR1 and CDR2 from the germline V gene are MGHRA and YSYEKL. This CDR3 has 21 residues. The CDR3: CASSQGLENFDPTWTNYGYTF. As DNA, the CDR3 is TGCGCCAGCAGCCAAGGATTAGAGAACTTCGACCCTACGTGGACTAACTATGGCTACACCTTC.

J is TRBJ2-2 and V is TRBV6-5; a weak D match, TRBD2 (5 bases). V dropped 7 bases and J dropped 6 bases, with 12 bases sitting between them. Germline V gene sequence: CDR1 MNHEY, CDR2 SVGAGI. The CDR3 totals 13 residues. The DNA for the CDR3 is TGTGCCAGCACCCCATCGGGGTCCGGGGAGCTGTTTTTT. Protein: CASTPSGSGELFF.

The genes are TRBV4-2 and TRBJ1-1; D gene unclear. Germline values: CDR1 LGHNA, CDR2 YNFKEQ. The CDR3 consists of 17 residues. Between the trimmed V and J ends, which lost 0 bases and 3 bases, there was a span of 17 bases. In DNA, the CDR3 is TGTGCCAGCAGCCAAGATACAGTGGGGAAGGTCGACACTGAAGCTTTCTTT. It encodes CASSQDTVGKVDTEAFF.

This clone was observed a few times. V and J are TRBV7-2 and TRBJ1-4; a weak D match, TRBD1 (6 bases). This CDR3 spans 15 amino acids. From germline, CDR1 is SGHTA and CDR2 FQGNSA. V lost 4 bases to trimming and J lost 7 bases, with 16 bases between them. In DNA, the CDR3 is TGTGCCAGCAGCTACACCGGGGGCTACTCTGAAAAACTGTTTTTT. Translated: CASSYTGGYSEKLFF.

This clone turned up a few times. J is TRBJ1-3 and V is TRBV18; D might be TRBD1 (5 bases). V lost 3 bases and J lost 0, with 6 bases in between. The CDR3 loop spans 14 amino acids. Germline CDR1 reads KGHSH; CDR2 reads LQKENI. The CDR3 DNA sequence: TGTGCCAGCTCACCCCAGGGCTCTGGAAACACCATATATTTT. Translation gives CASSPQGSGNTIYF.

The chain combines TRBV4-2 with TRBJ1-4, with TRBD1 identical over 11 bases. The V segment lost 0 bases and the J segment 8 bases; nucleotides outside the gene matches: 8. This CDR3 comprises 17 residues. Germline CDR1 LGHNA, CDR2 YNFKEQ. Here the CDR3 DNA reads TGTGCCAGCAGCCAAGATCTAACGGGACAGGGGGAAGAAAAACTGTTTTTT. The encoded protein is CASSQDLTGQGEEKLFF.

The chain combines TRBV29-1 with TRBJ2-2; 7 positions agree with TRBD1. Losses at the gene ends were 7 bases for V and 3 bases for J; bases not matched to a gene: 8. This CDR3 comprises 14 residues. In germline, CDR1 is SQVTM, CDR2 ANQGSEA. The CDR3 reads CSATGTDHTGELFF. DNA of the CDR3: TGCAGCGCGACCGGGACAGACCACACCGGGGAGCTGTTTTTT.

This clone has only a few counts. The chain carries TRBV11-2 and TRBJ2-3, with D perhaps matching TRBD2 (7 bases). The CDR3 spans 15 residues. Germline loops: CDR1 SGHAT, CDR2 FQNNGV. Trimming pared 0 bases from V and 6 bases from J, leaving 13 bases between. CDR3 bases: TGTGCCAGCAGCTTAGATTCGGGGGGCAGGGATACGCAGTATTTT. It encodes CASSLDSGGRDTQYF.

The chain combines TRBV19 with TRBJ2-3, with 9 nucleotides matching TRBD1. The V segment lost 7 bases and the J segment 3 bases; nucleotides outside the gene matches: 17. Germline assignment: CDR1 LNHDA and CDR2 SQIVND (reference sequence). The CDR3 contains 18 residues. The CDR3 loop is CASIKRPVGTGPTDTQYF. The CDR3 DNA follows: TGTGCCAGTATTAAGCGACCAGTCGGGACAGGGCCGACAGATACGCAGTATTTT.

The J gene is TRBJ1-4, the V gene TRBV5-1, with D tentatively TRBD1 (6 bases). Germline CDR1 and CDR2: SGHRS and YFSETQ. The ends were cut back, 4 bases at V and 1 base at J, with 11 bases in the middle. The CDR3 extends over 15 amino acids. The CDR3 reads CASSRGGQTNEKLFF. The CDR3 nucleotides are TGCGCCAGCAGCCGAGGGGGACAAACTAATGAAAAACTGTTTTTT.

This clone was found a few times. The chain has TRBV27 and TRBJ1-5; 9 bases are shared with TRBD1. This CDR3 contains 14 residues. Trimming removed 4 bases from V and 11 bases from J; junction bases left unmatched: 9. The V gene's germline CDR1 is MNHEY and CDR2 SMNVEV (reference sequence). This chain's CDR3 is CASSWGQGSSAQHF. In DNA, the CDR3 is TGTGCCAGCAGTTGGGGACAGGGAAGTTCAGCCCAGCATTTT.

This clone was seen once. The CDR3 nucleotides read TGTGCCACCAGCTCGTCGATCGATCCGAGCTCTGGAAACACCATATATTTT. Translating gives CATSSSIDPSSGNTIYF. This sequence joins TRBV15 and TRBJ1-3; no reliable D call. V was pared by 5 bases and J by 0 bases, with 17 bases between. The CDR3 length is 17 residues. Germline values: CDR1 LNHNV, CDR2 YYDKDF (reference sequence).

The chain couples TRBV4-1 to TRBJ2-5; TRBD2 aligns across 7 bases. This CDR3 has 14 amino acids. The junction had 4 bases not matched to a gene; V was cut back by 1 base and J by 5 bases. CDR1 and CDR2 (germline): MGHRA, YSYEKL. CDR3 residues: CASSQAGGMETQYF. For the CDR3, the DNA is TGCGCCAGCAGCCAAGCCGGGGGGATGGAGACCCAGTACTTC.

This chain joins TRBV2 and TRBJ2-1; weak D call: TRBD2 (6 bases). The ends were cut back, 4 bases at V and 1 base at J, with 8 bases in the middle. Germline V gene data show CDR1 as SNHLY and CDR2 as FYNNEI. The CDR3 is 14 residues long. CDR3 DNA sequence: TGTGCCAGCAGTGGTGGGGGGTCCTACAATGAGCAGTTCTTC. As protein: CASSGGGSYNEQFF.

This clone was seen a few times. The V gene is TRBV6-5, the J gene TRBJ2-1, with D perhaps TRBD2 (6 bases). V was shortened by 5 bases and J by 5 bases, with 13 bases between the two germline ends. The CDR3 loop spans 14 amino acids. CDR1 and CDR2 from the germline V gene are MNHEY and SVGAGI. CDR3 amino acids: CASSVRDFHNEQFF. In nucleotides, the CDR3 is TGTGCCAGCAGTGTCCGGGACTTCCACAATGAGCAGTTCTTC.

This chain links TRBV6-6 with TRBJ2-1; 8 bases align to TRBD2. CDR3 length: 14 amino acids. Germline V gene lookup returns CDR1 MNHNY and CDR2 SVGAGI (reference sequence). The ends lost 6 bases at V and 5 bases at J; junction bases unmatched: 6. CDR3 sequence reads: CASSSGLGNNEQFF. The CDR3 nucleotides are TGTGCCAGCAGCTCGGGACTAGGAAACAATGAGCAGTTCTTC.

There are a few counts of this clone. The chain joins TRBV18 to TRBJ2-7, with 9 bases fitting TRBD2. The V segment lost 6 bases and the J segment 7 bases; nucleotides outside the gene matches: 4. CDR1 and CDR2 (germline): KGHSH, LQKENI. The CDR3 has 12 residues. The CDR3 sequence: CASSEAGGEQYF. The CDR3 nucleotides read TGTGCCAGCTCGGAAGCGGGGGGAGAGCAGTACTTC.

The chain employs TRBV2 and TRBJ2-7, with TRBD1 matching 8 bases. After removal of 3 bases from V and 0 bases from J, the junction contained 4 bases not matched to a gene. Germline V gives CDR1 SNHLY, CDR2 FYNNEI. The CDR3 extends over 15 amino acids. CDR3 sequence reads: CASSDGTGHSYEQYF. The CDR3 bases are TGTGCCAGCAGTGACGGGACAGGCCACTCCTACGAGCAGTACTTC.

This sequence joins TRBV9 and TRBJ2-2; D ambiguous. Germline CDR1 is SGDLS and CDR2 is YYNGEE. The CDR3 length is 14 residues. V gave up 4 bases and J gave up 1 base, with 8 bases separating them. For the CDR3, the DNA is TGTGCCAGCAGCTATTCCCAGAACACCGGGGAGCTGTTTTTT. It specifies CASSYSQNTGELFF.

The V and J genes are TRBV7-9 and TRBJ2-7; no clear D gene. The V end lost 4 bases, the J end lost 3 bases, and 13 bases lay between the germline ends. The CDR3 is made up of 14 amino acids. Looked up from germline, CDR1 is SEHNR and CDR2 is FQNEAQ (reference sequence). The CDR3, as DNA: TGTGCCAGCAGCTCACTCAAGGGCGGCTACGAGCAGTACTTC. This codes for CASSSLKGGYEQYF.

V gene TRBV4-1 combines with J gene TRBJ1-1; perhaps TRBD1 as D (5 bases). The germline V gene has CDR1 MGHRA and CDR2 YSYEKL. The CDR3 covers 13 residues. The V and J ends lost 4 bases and 3 bases respectively, with 9 bases between them. The DNA for the CDR3 is TGCGCCAGCAGCCCCCTGGGGGACACTGAAGCTTTCTTT. Protein product: CASSPLGDTEAFF.

The rearrangement uses TRBV5-4 and TRBJ1-4; D ambiguous. Germline assignment: CDR1 SGHNT and CDR2 YYREEE (reference sequence). The CDR3 contains 15 residues. V was clipped by 2 bases and J by 0 bases, with 8 bases between them. The CDR3 here is CASSFSVATNEKLFF. DNA of the CDR3: TGTGCCAGCAGCTTTTCGGTGGCAACTAATGAAAAACTGTTTTTT.

This clone was picked up a small number of times. The CDR3 loop reads CASSLGAGATNEKLFF. CDR3 bases: TGTGCCAGCAGCCTTGGGGCGGGAGCAACTAATGAAAAACTGTTTTTT. The rearrangement links TRBV7-6 to TRBJ1-4, with a tentative D call TRBD1 (5 bases). Germline assignment: CDR1 SGHVS and CDR2 FNYEAQ. V lost 5 bases, J lost 0 bases, and 13 bases lay in between. There are 16 residues in the CDR3.

V and J are TRBV4-3 and TRBJ1-2; D ambiguous. V was shortened by 2 bases and J by 4 bases, with 14 bases between the two germline ends. Germline V gene sequence: CDR1 LGHNA, CDR2 YSLEER. The CDR3 sequence is 15 residues long. The CDR3 is CASSQTVGRSYGYTF. The CDR3 coding sequence is TGCGCCAGCAGCCAAACAGTCGGACGGAGCTATGGCTACACCTTC.

The rearrangement uses TRBV12-5 and TRBJ1-2, with TRBD1 matching 10 bases. The CDR3 is 16 residues long. V was clipped by 0 bases and J by 2 bases; unmatched bases: 3. Germline CDR1 and CDR2: LGHNT and FRNRAP. The CDR3 protein is CASGLVLGQGNYGYTF. Here the CDR3 DNA reads TGTGCTAGTGGTTTGGTACTGGGACAGGGGAACTATGGCTACACCTTC.

V is TRBV20-1 and J is TRBJ2-2; the D call may be TRBD1 or TRBD2 (5 bases each). With 5 bases removed from V and 6 bases from J, the gap between germline ends came to 7 bases. Germline loops: CDR1 DFQATT, CDR2 SNEGSKA (reference sequence). The CDR3 is 11 amino acids. CDR3 loop: CSAEGPGELFF. CDR3 in DNA: TGCAGTGCTGAGGGGCCCGGGGAGCTGTTTTTT.

The V and J genes are TRBV19 and TRBJ1-5; a weak D match, TRBD1 (6 bases). The CDR3 extends over 14 amino acids. The germline gives CDR1 LNHDA, CDR2 SQIVND (reference sequence). V was clipped by 5 bases and J by 10 bases, with 18 bases between them. For the CDR3, the DNA is TGTGCCAGTAGTGTACTCGGGATGGGACAACCCCAGCATTTT. It translates to CASSVLGMGQPQHF.

V is TRBV7-2 and J is TRBJ2-7, with 8 bases aligning to TRBD2. The length of the CDR3 is 16 residues. V dropped 5 bases and J dropped 4; count of bases not matched to a gene: 13. CDR1 and CDR2 from the germline V gene are SGHTA and FQGNSA. DNA for the CDR3: TGTGCCAGCAGCCCTAGTTGGGCTGCGGGGGGATACGAGCAGTACTTC. Its protein product is CASSPSWAAGGYEQYF. Combining the CDR3 with reference TRBV7-2 and TRBJ2-7 gives the whole variable domain GAGVSQSPSNKVTEKGKDVELRCDPISGHTALYWYRQSLGQGLEFLIYFQGNSAPDKSGLPSDRFSAERTGGSVSTLTIQRTQQEDSAVYLCASSPSWAAGGYEQYFGPGTRLTVT.

This chain uses TRBV4-1 with TRBJ2-7, with TRBD1 as a possible D gene (6 bases). This CDR3 is 15 amino acids long. Trimming pared 3 bases from V and 3 bases from J, leaving 15 bases between. The V gene's germline CDR1 is MGHRA and CDR2 YSYEKL. Here the CDR3 DNA reads TGCGCCAGCAGCCATAACAGGGACCTCTACTACGAGCAGTACTTC. This codes for CASSHNRDLYYEQYF.

The CDR3 sequence: CASSPRTNGYTF. DNA of the CDR3: TGTGCCAGCAGCCCGAGGACCAATGGCTACACCTTC. V gene TRBV5-8 combines with J gene TRBJ1-2; no clear D gene. The CDR3 extends over 12 amino acids. V was pared by 4 bases and J by 6 bases, with 10 bases between. CDR1 and CDR2 (germline): SGHTS, YDEGEE.